This T cell receptor (beta chain) was retrieved from a study of T-cell reconstitution after alpha-beta-depleted transplantation in children (TCRdb year 2016). In terms of the full investigation: T-cell immune reconstitution after TCRalphabeta/CD19-depleted allogeneic hematopoietic cell transplantation in children was quantitatively tracked in the study by means of TCR repertoire profiling.

The CDR3 runs 16 residues from the cysteine to the phenylalanine. CDR3 DNA only is kept here, 48 bases in frame from base 1. V loses 1 base, J loses 7 bases, and the germline ends lie 16 bases apart. The germline V gene provides CDR1 SGHTA and CDR2 FQGNSA. The sample's treatment or condition, from its label and the paper: allogeneic hematopoietic cell transplantation with graft depleted of TCRalphabeta T cells and CD19 B cells. The transplant recipients were children given TCRalphabeta/CD19-depleted allogeneic hematopoietic cell grafts. Comments on this clonotype: Its binding antigen is unknown. No much larger clone is present one base from it, and per-base qualities are unavailable.

The library was built by means of PCR. Sequencing relied on an Illumina HiSeq 2500. Molecular barcoding was employed in the preparation of TCR libraries, with unique molecular identifiers being used to normalize TCRbeta repertoire quantification. Through fastp at Q25 and MiXCR, TCRdb rebuilt clones from the public reads, retaining in-frame beta chains. CDR3 protein sequences are deduplicated, and each keeps its most common genes and DNA. This sample has 900,000 or so distinct CDR3 sequences in its table, and roughly 15% of those were observed once. About 5% of the sample is taken by the ten largest. Results and caveats for the whole study, not just this receptor: Hyperexpanded clone frequencies declined over subsequent months; after one year, T-cell counts and TCRbeta diversity were mostly attributed to newly produced T cells. In some patients, high TCRbeta diversity at day 60 was attributed to recipient T cells and intrathymic progenitors that had survived conditioning. About two months after transplant, the apparently early recovery of alphabetaT-cell counts reportedly depended on just several hundred clones that had expanded rapidly and came from non-depleted graft cells.

The clonotype originates from a male patient between 5 and 17 years old who had a stem cell transplant for acute lymphoblastic leukemia, so the T cells may come from the graft donor. This receptor chain uses TRBV7-2 and TRBJ1-4, and the D gene may be TRBD1, 5 bases matching. The source material was PBMCs, mostly from graft donor cells, sampled 360 days after TCRalphabeta/CD19-depleted stem cell transplant. The DNA reads as follows: TGTGCCAGCAGCTTAGAAGGGGCACGGGCGGGTGAAAAACTGTTTTTT. Translated, it gives CASSLEGARAGEKLFF.